The 18 T cell receptor beta chains given below trace back to one sample, sequenced in a study of healthy donors' naive CD4 and CD8 T cells. TCR libraries were built from about 520 ng of total RNA by linear amplification. Using its own MiXCR run on the reads, TCRdb lists one record per CDR3 protein. The sample carries approximately 180,000 distinct CDR3 sequences, 74% recorded once. The sequenced sample was naive CD4+ and CD8+ T cells sorted from blood, pooled from several donors. These TCRs come from a pool of human donors in good health; the sample pools cells from several healthy donors.

V gene TRBV19 combines with J gene TRBJ2-1, with TRBD2 identical over 11 bases. This CDR3 region has 15 residues. CDR1 is LNHDA and CDR2 is SQIVND in the germline V gene (reference sequence). V was pared by 6 bases and J by 7 bases, with 8 bases of the junction left unmatched. The CDR3 sequence is CASRVAGGPKNEQFF. CDR3 DNA sequence: TGTGCCAGTAGAGTAGCGGGAGGGCCGAAAAATGAGCAGTTCTTC.

The chain links TRBV6-2 or TRBV6-3 to TRBJ1-5; 8 bases line up with TRBD1. The germline gives CDR1 MNHEY, CDR2 SVGEGT. The CDR3 loop spans 18 amino acids. V was clipped by 6 bases and J by 5 bases; unmatched bases: 18. Here the CDR3 DNA reads TGTGCCAGCAGGGACGGGAGGTGGTCGACAGGGGACCATCAGCCCCAGCATTTT. Amino acids: CASRDGRWSTGDHQPQHF.

The chain employs TRBV29-1 and TRBJ1-2, with 8 bases lining up with TRBD1. The trim removed 4 bases at V and 6 bases at J, leaving 10 bases unmatched. The CDR3 has 14 residues. CDR1 and CDR2 (germline): SQVTM, ANQGSEA. CDR3 DNA: TGCAGCGTTGGAAGGACAGGGCCCCGGGATGGCTACACCTTC. It yields the protein CSVGRTGPRDGYTF.

The chain carries TRBV6-5 and TRBJ2-5; 8 bases fit TRBD1. Trimming cost V 4 bases and J 3 bases; bases outside gene matches: 7. CDR3 length: 15 amino acids. Germline loops: CDR1 MNHEY, CDR2 SVGAGI. CDR3 residues: CASSSGQAREETQYF. CDR3 bases: TGTGCCAGCAGTTCGGGACAGGCCAGGGAAGAGACCCAGTACTTC.

The chain recombines TRBV27 with TRBJ1-2; D may be TRBD1 (6 bases). The V end was cut by 6 bases, the J end by 5 bases, with 19 bases between. Germline V lookup: CDR1 MNHEY, CDR2 SMNVEV (reference sequence). The CDR3 is 15 residues long. As DNA, the CDR3 is TGTGCCAGCAGCCCCGACAGGAAACCGATATATGGCTACACCTTC. Encoded protein: CASSPDRKPIYGYTF.

V gene TRBV6-5 combines with J gene TRBJ2-1; possibly TRBD1 for D (6 bases). The CDR3 covers 13 residues. Looked up from germline, CDR1 is MNHEY and CDR2 is SVGAGI. V shed 5 bases and J shed 4 bases, with 9 bases lying between them. CDR3 nucleotide sequence: TGTGCCAGCAGTGCGGACAGATACAATGAGCAGTTCTTC. Its protein product is CASSADRYNEQFF.

The chain has TRBV6-2 or TRBV6-3 and TRBJ1-1, with D unclear. V was clipped by 5 bases and J by 7 bases, with 17 bases between them. Looked up from germline, CDR1 is MNHEY and CDR2 is SVGEGT. This CDR3 spans 14 amino acids. The CDR3 loop reads CASSGRQEGNEAFF. For the CDR3, the DNA is TGTGCCAGCAGTGGCCGACAAGAAGGAAATGAAGCTTTCTTT.

V is TRBV29-1 and J is TRBJ2-7; 9 bases agree with TRBD1. Germline loops: CDR1 SQVTM, CDR2 ANQGSEA. The V and J ends lost 3 bases and 0 bases, in that order; junction bases with no gene match: 3. The CDR3 is made up of 14 amino acids. CDR3 bases: TGCAGCGTTGACGGGACAGGGTCCTCCTACGAGCAGTACTTC. This gives the protein CSVDGTGSSYEQYF.

V is TRBV19 and J is TRBJ1-2; D uncertain. Per germline, CDR1 LNHDA and CDR2 SQIVND (reference sequence). V lost 3 bases, J lost 0 bases, and 11 bases lay in between. The CDR3 has 15 amino acids. CDR3 amino acids: CASSISSGPNYGYTF. CDR3 bases: TGTGCCAGTAGTATCTCATCTGGCCCTAACTATGGCTACACCTTC.

V gene TRBV19 combines with J gene TRBJ1-1; maybe TRBD1 (5 bases). The CDR3 sequence is 11 residues long. Per germline, CDR1 LNHDA and CDR2 SQIVND (reference sequence). Trimming left V 7 bases short and J 8 bases short, with 11 bases between. The CDR3 region is CASIRGLEAFF. The CDR3 DNA sequence: TGTGCCAGTATCCGGGGGTTAGAAGCTTTCTTT.

This clonotype has just one count. The J gene is TRBJ2-6, the V gene TRBV19; 10 positions match TRBD1. V dropped 3 bases and J dropped 3; count of bases not matched to a gene: 14. CDR1 LNHDA and CDR2 SQIVND come from the germline V gene (reference sequence). The CDR3 totals 20 residues. This CDR3 reads CASSIVFSTGTGDGANVLTF. The CDR3 DNA is TGTGCCAGTAGTATCGTATTTTCCACCGGGACAGGGGATGGGGCCAACGTCCTGACTTTC.

V gene TRBV5-1 combines with J gene TRBJ2-7; the match to TRBD2 covers 7 bases. The CDR3 contains 15 residues. Per the germline V gene, CDR1 is SGHRS and CDR2 is YFSETQ. Trimming removed 1 base from V and 6 bases from J; junction bases left unmatched: 10. This CDR3 reads CASSLSRSGISEQYF. The CDR3 nucleotides are TGCGCCAGCAGCTTGAGTCGGAGCGGGATTAGCGAGCAGTACTTC.

The chain is built from TRBV10-3 and TRBJ1-3; no clear D gene. Germline V gene lookup returns CDR1 ENHRY and CDR2 SYGVKD. The CDR3 is made up of 14 amino acids. Between the trimmed V and J ends, which lost 6 bases and 0 bases, there was a span of 9 bases. The CDR3 coding sequence is TGTGCCATCAGAGCCTCGGACTCTGGAAACACCATATATTTT. This gives the protein CAIRASDSGNTIYF.

Regarding this clonotype: The junction shows a germline mismatch at one end, possibly a read error. This chain links TRBV4-2 with TRBJ2-7, with 14 bases matching TRBD2. Germline CDR1 and CDR2: LGHNA and YNFKEQ. This CDR3 has 18 amino acids. The CDR3 region is CASNQGGLAGGLGYEQYF. CDR3 bases: TGTGCCAGCAACCAAGGCGGACTAGCGGGAGGCCTGGGGTACGAGCAGTACTTC.

The chain recombines TRBV29-1 with TRBJ2-2, with D hard to call. With 4 bases removed from V and 4 bases from J, the gap between germline ends came to 4 bases. The CDR3 covers 11 residues. Germline V CDR1 and CDR2: SQVTM, ANQGSEA. The CDR3 loop is CSVVTTGELFF. The CDR3 DNA sequence: TGCAGCGTTGTGACCACCGGGGAGCTGTTTTTT.

This sequence joins TRBV6-5 and TRBJ2-7; possible D gene TRBD2, 6 bases. There are 14 residues in the CDR3. The V end lost 2 bases, the J end lost 3 bases, and 11 bases lay between the germline ends. CDR1 is MNHEY, CDR2 SVGAGI, per germline. The CDR3 loop is CASSYRGSGYEQYF. CDR3 nucleotides: TGTGCCAGCAGTTACCGTGGTAGCGGCTACGAGCAGTACTTC.

The CDR3 nucleotides read TGTGCCAGCAGTGCCGGATACGAGCAGTACTTC. It yields the protein CASSAGYEQYF. The chain has TRBV6-6 and TRBJ2-7; D is unresolved. V was trimmed by 5 bases and J by 4 bases, leaving 6 bases between them. CDR1 is MNHNY, CDR2 SVGAGI, per germline (reference sequence). This CDR3 comprises 11 residues.

The V gene is TRBV19, the J gene TRBJ2-7; 7 bases are shared with TRBD1. Per the germline V gene, CDR1 is LNHDA and CDR2 is SQIVND (reference sequence). With V trimmed by 10 bases and J by 4 bases, 7 bases remained unmatched. The CDR3 runs 12 residues. In nucleotides, the CDR3 is TGTGCCACCGGGACAGCCTTTTACGAGCAGTACTTC. It specifies CATGTAFYEQYF. Looking up the rest from reference TRBV19 and TRBJ2-7 gives the full variable domain: DGGITQSPKYLFRKEGQNVTLSCEQNLNHDAMYWYRQDPGQGLRLIYYSQIVNDFQKGDIAEGYSVSREKKESFPLTVTSAQKNPTAFYLCATGTAFYEQYFGPGTRLTVT.